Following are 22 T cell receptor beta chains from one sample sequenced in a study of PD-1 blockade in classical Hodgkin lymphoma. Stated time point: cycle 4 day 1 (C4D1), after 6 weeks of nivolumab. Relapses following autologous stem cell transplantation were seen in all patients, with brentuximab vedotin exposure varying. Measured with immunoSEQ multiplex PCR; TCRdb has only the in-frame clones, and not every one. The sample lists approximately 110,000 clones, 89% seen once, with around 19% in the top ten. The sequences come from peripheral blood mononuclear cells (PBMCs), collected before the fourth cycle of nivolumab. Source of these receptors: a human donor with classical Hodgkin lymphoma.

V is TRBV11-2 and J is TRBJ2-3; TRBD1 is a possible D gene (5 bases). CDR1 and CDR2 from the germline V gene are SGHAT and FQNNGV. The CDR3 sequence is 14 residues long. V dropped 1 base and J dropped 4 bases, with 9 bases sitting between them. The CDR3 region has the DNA TGTGCCAGCAGCTTAGGACAGACCCCAGATACGCAGTATTTT. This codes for CASSLGQTPDTQYF.

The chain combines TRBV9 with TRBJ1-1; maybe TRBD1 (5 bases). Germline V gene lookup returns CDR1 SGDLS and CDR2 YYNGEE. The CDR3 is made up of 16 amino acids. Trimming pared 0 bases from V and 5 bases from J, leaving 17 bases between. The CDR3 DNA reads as TGTGCCAGCAGCGTAGGACAGAGGGCCCCGAGTACTGAAGCTTTCTTT. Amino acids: CASSVGQRAPSTEAFF.

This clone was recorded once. As DNA, the CDR3 is TGTGCCAGCAGTGACAGGTTGGAAGCTTTCTTT. Translated, it gives CASSDRLEAFF. This rearrangement joins TRBV2 to TRBJ1-1; D unresolved. Germline CDR1 reads SNHLY; CDR2 reads FYNNEI. CDR3 length equals 11 residues. Trimming pared 3 bases from V and 8 bases from J, leaving 7 bases between. The complete variable domain, with remaining parts taken from reference TRBV2 and TRBJ1-1, reads EPEVTQTPSHQVTQMGQEVILRCVPISNHLYFYWYRQILGQKVEFLVSFYNNEISEKSEIFDDQFSVERPDGSNFTLKIRSTKLEDSAMYFCASSDRLEAFFGQGTRLTVV.

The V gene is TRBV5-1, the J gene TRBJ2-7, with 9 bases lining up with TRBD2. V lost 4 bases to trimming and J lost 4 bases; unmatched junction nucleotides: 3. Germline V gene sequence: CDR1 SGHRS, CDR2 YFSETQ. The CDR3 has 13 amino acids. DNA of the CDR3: TGCGCCAGCAGCGGGACTAGCAGTTACGAGCAGTACTTC. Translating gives CASSGTSSYEQYF.

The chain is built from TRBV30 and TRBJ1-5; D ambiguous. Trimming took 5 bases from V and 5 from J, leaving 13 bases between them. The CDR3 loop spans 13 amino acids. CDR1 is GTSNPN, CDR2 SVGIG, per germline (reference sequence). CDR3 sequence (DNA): TGTGCCTGGGGGCCGGGGAGGCATCAGCCCCAGCATTTT. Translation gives CAWGPGRHQPQHF.

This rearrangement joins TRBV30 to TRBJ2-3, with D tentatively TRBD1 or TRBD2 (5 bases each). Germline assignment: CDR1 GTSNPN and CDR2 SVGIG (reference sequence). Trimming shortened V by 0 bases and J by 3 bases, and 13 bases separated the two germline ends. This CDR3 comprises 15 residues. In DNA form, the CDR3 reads TGTGCCTGGAGTGTAGGTGGGACCGAGACAGATACGCAGTATTTT. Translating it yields CAWSVGGTETDTQYF.

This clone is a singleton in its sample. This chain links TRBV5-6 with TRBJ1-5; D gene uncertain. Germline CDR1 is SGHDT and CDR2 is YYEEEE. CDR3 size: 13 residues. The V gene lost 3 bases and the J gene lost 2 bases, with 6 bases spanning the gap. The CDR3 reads CASSYQGNQPQHF. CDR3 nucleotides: TGTGCCAGCAGCTACCAAGGCAATCAGCCCCAGCATTTT.

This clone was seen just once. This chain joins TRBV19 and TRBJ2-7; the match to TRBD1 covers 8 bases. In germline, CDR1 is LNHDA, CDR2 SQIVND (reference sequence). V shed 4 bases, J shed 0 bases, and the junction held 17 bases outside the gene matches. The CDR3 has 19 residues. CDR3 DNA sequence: TGTGCCAGTAGTAGAACCGGGACAGGTGGACCGTGGAGCTCCTACGAGCAGTACTTC. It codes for CASSRTGTGGPWSSYEQYF.

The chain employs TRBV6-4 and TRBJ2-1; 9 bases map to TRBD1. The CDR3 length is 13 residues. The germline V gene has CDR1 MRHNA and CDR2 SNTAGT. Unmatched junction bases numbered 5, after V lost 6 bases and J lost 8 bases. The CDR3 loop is CASRQQGADEQFF. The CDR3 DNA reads TGTGCCAGCAGACAACAGGGGGCGGATGAGCAGTTCTTC.

CDR3 residues: CASSSRGKGEYEQYF. In nucleotides, the CDR3 is TGTGCCAGCAGCTCGAGGGGAAAGGGCGAATACGAGCAGTACTTC. The chain carries TRBV7-8 and TRBJ2-7; D is tentatively TRBD1 or TRBD2 (5 bases each). CDR1 is SGHVS and CDR2 is FQNEAQ in the germline V gene. The V and J ends lost 4 bases and 4 bases respectively, with 17 bases between them. The CDR3 is 15 residues long.

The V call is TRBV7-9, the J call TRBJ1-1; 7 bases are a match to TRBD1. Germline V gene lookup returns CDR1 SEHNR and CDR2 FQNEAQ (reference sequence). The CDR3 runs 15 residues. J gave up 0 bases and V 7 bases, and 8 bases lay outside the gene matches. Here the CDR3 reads CASNKGAGVNTEAFF. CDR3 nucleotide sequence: TGTGCCAGCAACAAGGGGGCCGGGGTGAACACTGAAGCTTTCTTT.

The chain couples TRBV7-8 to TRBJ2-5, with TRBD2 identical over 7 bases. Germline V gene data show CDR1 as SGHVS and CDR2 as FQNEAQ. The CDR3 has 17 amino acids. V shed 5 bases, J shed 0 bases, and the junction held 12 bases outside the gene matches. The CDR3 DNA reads TGTGCCAGCAGCCAAAACACTCCAGCGGGACACCAAGAGACCCAGTACTTC. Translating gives CASSQNTPAGHQETQYF.

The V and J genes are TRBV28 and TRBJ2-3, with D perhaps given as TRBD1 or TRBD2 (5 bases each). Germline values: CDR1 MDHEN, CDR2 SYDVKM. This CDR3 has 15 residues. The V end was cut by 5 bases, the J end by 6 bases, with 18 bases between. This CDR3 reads CASSQDWGTGDTQYF. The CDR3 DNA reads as TGTGCCAGCAGTCAAGACTGGGGGACCGGGGATACGCAGTATTTT.

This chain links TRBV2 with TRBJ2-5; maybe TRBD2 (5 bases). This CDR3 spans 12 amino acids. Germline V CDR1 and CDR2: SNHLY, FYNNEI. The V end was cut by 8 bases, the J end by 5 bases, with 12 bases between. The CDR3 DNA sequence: TGTGCCAGCTTGCTAGCTTCCGAGACCCAGTACTTC. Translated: CASLLASETQYF.

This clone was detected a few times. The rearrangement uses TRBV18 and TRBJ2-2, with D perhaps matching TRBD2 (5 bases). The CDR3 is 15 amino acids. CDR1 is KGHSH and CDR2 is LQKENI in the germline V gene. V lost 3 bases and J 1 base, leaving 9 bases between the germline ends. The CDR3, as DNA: TGTGCCAGCTCACCCGGACTCCAGAACACCGGGGAGCTGTTTTTT. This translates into CASSPGLQNTGELFF.

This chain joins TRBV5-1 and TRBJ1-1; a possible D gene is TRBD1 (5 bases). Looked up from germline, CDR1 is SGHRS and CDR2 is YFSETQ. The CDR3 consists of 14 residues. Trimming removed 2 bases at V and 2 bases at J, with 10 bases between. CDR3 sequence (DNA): TGCGCCAGCAGCTTCTCGACAGTTAACACTGAAGCTTTCTTT. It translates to CASSFSTVNTEAFF.

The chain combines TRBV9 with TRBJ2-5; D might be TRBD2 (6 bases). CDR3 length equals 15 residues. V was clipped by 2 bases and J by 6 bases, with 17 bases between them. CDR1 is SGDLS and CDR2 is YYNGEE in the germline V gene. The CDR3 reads CASSVSGRIAQTQYF. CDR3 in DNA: TGTGCCAGCAGCGTTAGCGGAAGGATTGCGCAGACCCAGTACTTC.

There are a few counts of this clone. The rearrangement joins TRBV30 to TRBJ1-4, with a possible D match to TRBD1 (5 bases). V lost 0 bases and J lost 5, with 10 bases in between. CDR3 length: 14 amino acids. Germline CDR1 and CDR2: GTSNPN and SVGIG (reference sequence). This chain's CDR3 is CAWSVPPGNEKLFF. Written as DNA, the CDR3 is TGTGCCTGGAGTGTACCGCCAGGGAATGAAAAACTGTTTTTT.

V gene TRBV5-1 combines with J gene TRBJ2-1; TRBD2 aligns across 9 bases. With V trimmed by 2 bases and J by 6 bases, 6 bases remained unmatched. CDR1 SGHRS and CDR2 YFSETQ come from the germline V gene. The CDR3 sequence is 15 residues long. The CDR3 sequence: CASSFPTSGINEQFF. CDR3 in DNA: TGCGCCAGCAGCTTCCCGACTAGCGGCATCAATGAGCAGTTCTTC.

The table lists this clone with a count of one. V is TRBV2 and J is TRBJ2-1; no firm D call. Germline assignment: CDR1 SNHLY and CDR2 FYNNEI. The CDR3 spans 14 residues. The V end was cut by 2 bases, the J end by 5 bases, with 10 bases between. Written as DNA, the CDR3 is TGTGCCAGCAGTGAAATTGCGTCTAACAATGAGCAGTTCTTC. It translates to CASSEIASNNEQFF.

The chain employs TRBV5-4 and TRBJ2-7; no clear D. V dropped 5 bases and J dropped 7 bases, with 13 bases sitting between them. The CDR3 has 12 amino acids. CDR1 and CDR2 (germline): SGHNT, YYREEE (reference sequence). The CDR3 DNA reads TGTGCCAGCAGTTTCCCCTCAGCTGAGCAGTACTTC. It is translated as CASSFPSAEQYF.

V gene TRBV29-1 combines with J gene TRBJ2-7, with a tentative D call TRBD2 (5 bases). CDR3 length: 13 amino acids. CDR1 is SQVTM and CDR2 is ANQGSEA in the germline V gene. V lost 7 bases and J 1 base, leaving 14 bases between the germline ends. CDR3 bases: TGCAGCGCCGAGGACTCATCATCCTACGAGCAGTACTTC. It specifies CSAEDSSSYEQYF.